The 20 T cell receptor beta chains reported below all come from one sample, sequenced in a study of CD8+CD57+ T cells in acquired aplastic anemia (dated by TCRdb to between 2018 and 2020). The instrument given in TCRdb is Illumina HiSeq 2000. Genomic DNA served as template for TCR beta VDJ combination and CDR3 sequence profiling. Starting from the raw public reads, TCRdb applied fastp trimming at Q25, assembled clones with MiXCR and retained in-frame beta chains. Every distinct CDR3 protein forms one entry, paired with its most common genes and DNA. Here the sample has approximately 160,000 distinct CDR3 sequences; approximately 40% occur a single time. The ten largest account for 0.85% to 1.3% of the sample. Sequenced material: sorted CD4+, CD8+, or CD8+CD57+ T cells (not recorded which) from PBMCs. These receptors came from a human donor in good health.

Many counts were recorded for this clonotype. The chain joins TRBV10-3 to TRBJ2-2, with TRBD2 as a possible D gene (5 bases). Per the germline V gene, CDR1 is ENHRY and CDR2 is SYGVKD. The CDR3 has 13 residues. Deletions cut 11 bases from V and 4 bases from J, with 14 bases between. Here the CDR3 reads CASTEDFTGELFF. CDR3 bases: TGTGCCTCTACGGAGGACTTCACCGGGGAGCTGTTTTTT.

The sample holds a few counts of this clonotype. This chain connects TRBV7-6 to TRBJ1-6; D call uncertain. CDR1 is SGHVS, CDR2 FNYEAQ, per germline. Trimming removed 5 bases from V and 8 bases from J, with 7 bases in between. The CDR3 runs 12 residues. The CDR3 bases are TGTGCCAGCAGCATAAACGATTCACCCCTCCACTTT. It translates to CASSINDSPLHF. The full variable domain, with the rest looked up from reference TRBV7-6 and TRBJ1-6, is GAGVSQSPRYKVTKRGQDVALRCDPISGHVSLYWYRQALGQGPEFLTYFNYEAQQDKSGLPNDRFSAERPEGSISTLTIQRTEQRDSAMYRCASSINDSPLHFGNGTRLTVT.

The V gene is TRBV6-1, the J gene TRBJ1-6; TRBD1 matches at 8 bases. The trim removed 4 bases at V and 11 bases at J, leaving 13 bases unmatched. Germline assignment: CDR1 MNHNS and CDR2 SASEGT. The CDR3 spans 16 residues. The CDR3 here is CASSGSAGGLWTPLHF. CDR3 DNA sequence: TGTGCCAGCAGTGGGTCGGCAGGGGGCCTTTGGACACCCCTCCACTTT.

This clonotype has more than one count but fewer than ten. The DNA for the CDR3 is TGCAGTGCCGCCCATCCGGACAGGCAGACCCAGTACTTC. Amino acid sequence: CSAAHPDRQTQYF. V usage is TRBV20-1 and J usage is TRBJ2-5, with 7 bases that match TRBD1. This CDR3 comprises 13 residues. CDR1 is DFQATT and CDR2 is SNEGSKA in the germline V gene (reference sequence). The V and J ends lost 6 bases and 6 bases, in that order; junction bases with no gene match: 10.

The chain has TRBV11-1 and TRBJ2-1; a weak D match, TRBD2 (5 bases). Germline V gene lookup returns CDR1 SGHAT and CDR2 FQDESV (reference sequence). The CDR3 loop spans 17 amino acids. V was trimmed by 2 bases and J by 8 bases, leaving 22 bases between them. CDR3 sequence reads: CASSLRTFQPSADEQFF. The CDR3, as DNA: TGTGCCAGCAGCTTACGTACATTCCAGCCTTCAGCGGATGAGCAGTTCTTC. Looking up the rest from reference TRBV11-1 and TRBJ2-1 gives the full variable domain: EAEVAQSPRYKITEKSQAVAFWCDPISGHATLYWYRQILGQGPELLVQFQDESVVDDSQLPKDRFSAERLKGVDSTLKIQPAELGDSAMYLCASSLRTFQPSADEQFFGPGTRLTVL.

The chain is built from TRBV21-1 and TRBJ1-4; TRBD1 is taken as the D call from the table, unchecked against the DNA. TRBV21-1 is a pseudogene. The CDR3 consists of 15 residues. The CDR3 coding sequence is TGTGCCAGCAGGCCAGCGGGGACATTGAAGGAAAAACTGTTTTTT. Amino acids: CASRPAGTLKEKLFF.

This chain connects TRBV2 to TRBJ2-3; weak D call: TRBD2 (7 bases). This CDR3 contains 13 residues. The V and J ends lost 8 bases and 5 bases respectively, with 14 bases between them. Germline V gene sequence: CDR1 SNHLY, CDR2 FYNNEI. CDR3 in amino acids: CASRRGAIDTQYF. DNA of the CDR3: TGTGCCAGCCGTCGGGGGGCGATAGATACGCAGTATTTT.

In this sample, this clonotype turned up a few times. The chain links TRBV15 to TRBJ2-7; D may be TRBD1 (6 bases). The CDR3 sequence is 14 residues long. The V gene's germline CDR1 is LNHNV and CDR2 YYDKDF (reference sequence). Trimming removed 0 bases from V and 3 bases from J, with 9 bases in between. CDR3 sequence reads: CATSRDSRGYEQYF. The CDR3 coding sequence is TGTGCCACCAGCAGAGATTCCAGGGGCTACGAGCAGTACTTC.

The rearrangement links TRBV19 to TRBJ2-3; 8 nucleotides match TRBD2. Germline V gives CDR1 LNHDA, CDR2 SQIVND (reference sequence). Trimming cost V 8 bases and J 1 base; bases outside gene matches: 11. CDR3 length equals 16 residues. CDR3 sequence (DNA): TGTGCCAGTCTGCGGGGTACGGGAGGGGGCACAGATACGCAGTATTTT. Its translation: CASLRGTGGGTDTQYF.

V is TRBV25-1 and J is TRBJ1-2, with TRBD1 as a possible D gene (6 bases). The CDR3 totals 13 residues. Germline loops: CDR1 MGHDK, CDR2 SYGVNS. V was pared by 4 bases and J by 4 bases, with 10 bases between. The CDR3 DNA reads as TGTGCCAGCAGTGGGACAGCCAGCTATGGCTACACCTTC. It is translated as CASSGTASYGYTF.

This clonotype was recorded at least ten times. J is TRBJ1-2 and V is TRBV7-3; 7 bases are shared with TRBD1. Germline assignment: CDR1 SGHTA and CDR2 FQGTGA. CDR3 length: 14 residues. V lost 5 bases and J lost 6; bases outside the gene matches: 9. The CDR3 is CASSPYQGEDGYTF. DNA of the CDR3: TGTGCCAGCAGCCCCTACCAGGGGGAAGATGGCTACACCTTC. Variable domain in full (rest from reference TRBV7-3 and TRBJ1-2): GAGVSQTPSNKVTEKGKYVELRCDPISGHTALYWYRQSLGQGPEFLIYFQGTGAADDSGLPNDRFFAVRPEGSVSTLKIQRTERGDSAVYLCASSPYQGEDGYTFGSGTRLTVV.

The chain recombines TRBV5-1 with TRBJ2-7; D might be TRBD2 (5 bases). The CDR3 runs to 14 residues. Germline V lookup: CDR1 SGHRS, CDR2 YFSETQ. Between the trimmed V and J ends, which lost 1 base and 6 bases, there was a span of 14 bases. The CDR3, as DNA: TGCGCCAGCAGCTTGCCCGGGGATTCATCCGAGCAGTACTTC. This sequence encodes CASSLPGDSSEQYF.

This chain uses TRBV5-1 with TRBJ2-3; D not certain. Germline CDR1 reads SGHRS; CDR2 reads YFSETQ. V gave up 5 bases and J gave up 2 bases, with 12 bases separating them. The CDR3 is 14 amino acids. This chain's CDR3 is CASRGALHTDTQYF. As DNA, the CDR3 is TGCGCCAGCAGGGGTGCGTTACACACAGATACGCAGTATTTT.

The CDR3 DNA follows: TGTGCCAGCAGCTTGTCGGATTACAATGAAAAACTGTTTTTT. Protein product: CASSLSDYNEKLFF. The chain combines TRBV7-8 with TRBJ1-4; unclear D gene. V lost 3 bases and J lost 5, with 10 bases in between. Germline V gene sequence: CDR1 SGHVS, CDR2 FQNEAQ. This CDR3 is built from 14 residues. Combining the CDR3 with reference TRBV7-8 and TRBJ1-4 gives the whole variable domain GAGVSQSPRYKVAKRGQDVALRCDPISGHVSLFWYQQALGQGPEFLTYFQNEAQLDKSGLPSDRFFAERPEGSVSTLKIQRTQQEDSAVYLCASSLSDYNEKLFFGSGTQLSVL.

As to this clonotype: Being one base from a much bigger clone, this may be a read error. The chain recombines TRBV2 with TRBJ2-6; tentatively, D is TRBD1 (5 bases). Trimming took 3 bases from V and 2 from J, leaving 5 bases between them. CDR1 SNHLY and CDR2 FYNNEI come from the germline V gene. CDR3 length: 14 residues. The CDR3 is CASSDRAGANVLTF. The CDR3 region has the DNA TGTGCCAGCAGTGACAGGGCTGGGGCCAACGTCCTGACTTTC.

This clonotype turned up a few times. This chain joins TRBV27 and TRBJ2-7, with 8 bases identical to TRBD1. The CDR3 totals 17 residues. Germline values: CDR1 MNHEY, CDR2 SMNVEV (reference sequence). The junction had 18 bases not matched to a gene; V was cut back by 6 bases and J by 5 bases. In nucleotides, the CDR3 is TGTGCCAGCAGACATACCCCCCGGACAGGGCCTTTGGACGAGCAGTACTTC. It is translated as CASRHTPRTGPLDEQYF.

The chain couples TRBV20-1 to TRBJ1-1; weak D call: TRBD1 (5 bases). There are 13 residues in the CDR3. Trimming left V 8 bases short and J 0 bases short, with 13 bases between. Germline lookup yields CDR1 DFQATT and CDR2 SNEGSKA (reference sequence). As DNA, the CDR3 is TGCAGTTACCCCGGGACCATGAACACTGAAGCTTTCTTT. This codes for CSYPGTMNTEAFF.

Turning to this clonotype: In this CDR3 the conserved last residue, phenylalanine or tryptophan, is missing, so a read error is likely. The DNA is omitted, as the CDR3 cannot be located on it reliably, and the CDR3 follows TCRdb's listing. The genes are TRBV7-6 and TRBJ2-7; the table names TRBD1, a call not compared with the DNA. The CDR3 spans 12 residues, counting both ends. Germline values: CDR1 SGHVS, CDR2 FNYEAQ. This chain's CDR3 is CASRGAFYEQYC.

This clonotype was counted ten times or more. The chain couples TRBV6-1 to TRBJ2-1; 10 bases align to TRBD2. Trimming cost V 4 bases and J 9 bases; bases outside gene matches: 6. Germline CDR1 reads MNHNS; CDR2 reads SASEGT. This CDR3 has 14 amino acids. Here the CDR3 reads CASSVPSGSPEQFF. DNA for the CDR3: TGTGCCAGCAGTGTGCCTAGCGGGAGTCCTGAGCAGTTCTTC.

Of note for this clonotype: A much larger clone lies one base from this, so it may be a read error. The V call is TRBV5-8, the J call TRBJ2-7, with TRBD2 as a possible D gene (7 bases). From germline, CDR1 is SGHTS and CDR2 YDEGEE. This CDR3 contains 14 residues. CDR3 sequence: CASKQGGIYYEQHF. The CDR3 DNA reads as TGTGCCAGCAAACAGGGAGGGATATACTACGAGCAGCACTTC. The complete variable domain, with remaining parts taken from reference TRBV5-8 and TRBJ2-7, reads EAGVTQSPTHLIKTRGQQATLRCSPISGHTSVYWYQQALGLGLQFLLWYDEGEERNRGNFPPRFSGRQFPNYSSELNVNALELEDSALYLCASKQGGIYYEQHFGPGTRLTVT.